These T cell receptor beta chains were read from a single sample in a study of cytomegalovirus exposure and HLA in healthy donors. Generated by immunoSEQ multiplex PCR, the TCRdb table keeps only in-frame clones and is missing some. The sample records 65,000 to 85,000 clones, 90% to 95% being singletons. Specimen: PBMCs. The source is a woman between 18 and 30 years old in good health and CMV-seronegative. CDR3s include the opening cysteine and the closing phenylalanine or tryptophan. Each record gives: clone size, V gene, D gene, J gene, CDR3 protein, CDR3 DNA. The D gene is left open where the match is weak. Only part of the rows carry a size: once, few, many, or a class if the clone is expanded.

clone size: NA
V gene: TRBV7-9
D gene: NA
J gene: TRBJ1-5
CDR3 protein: CASSRTGNSNQPQHF
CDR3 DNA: TGTGCCAGCAGCCGCACAGGGAATAGCAATCAGCCCCAGCATTTT

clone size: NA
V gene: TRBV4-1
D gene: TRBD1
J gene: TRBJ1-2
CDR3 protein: CASSRGQGGPNYGYTF
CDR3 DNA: TGCGCCAGCAGTCGGGGACAGGGGGGCCCTAACTATGGCTACACCTTC

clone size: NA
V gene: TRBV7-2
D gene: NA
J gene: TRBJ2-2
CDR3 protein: CASSGSGGANTGELFF
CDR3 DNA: TGTGCCAGCAGCGGATCGGGGGGCGCAAACACCGGGGAGCTGTTTTTT

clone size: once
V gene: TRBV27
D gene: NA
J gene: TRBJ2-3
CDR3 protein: CASSELGSTDTQYF
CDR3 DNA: TGTGCCAGCAGTGAACTAGGTAGCACAGATACGCAGTATTTT

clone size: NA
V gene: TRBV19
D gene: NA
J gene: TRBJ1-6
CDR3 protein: CASSISSYNSPLHF
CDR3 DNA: TGTGCCAGTAGTATCAGCTCCTATAATTCACCCCTCCACTTT

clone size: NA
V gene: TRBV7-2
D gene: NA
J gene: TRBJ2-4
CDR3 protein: CASSKPERENIQYF
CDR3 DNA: TGTGCCAGCAGCAAACCGGAGCGGGAAAACATTCAGTACTTC

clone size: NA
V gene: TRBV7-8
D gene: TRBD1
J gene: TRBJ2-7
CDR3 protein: CASSLGQGFYEQYF
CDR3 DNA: TGTGCCAGCAGCTTAGGACAGGGGTTTTACGAGCAGTACTTC

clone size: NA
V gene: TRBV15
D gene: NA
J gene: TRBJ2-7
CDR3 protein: CATSRVNEQYF
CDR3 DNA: TGTGCCACCAGCAGAGTAAACGAGCAGTACTTC

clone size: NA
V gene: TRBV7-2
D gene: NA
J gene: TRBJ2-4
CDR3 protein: CASSPWLGLTGAKNIQYF
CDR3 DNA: TGTGCCAGCAGCCCCTGGCTCGGCCTCACGGGGGCCAAAAACATTCAGTACTTC

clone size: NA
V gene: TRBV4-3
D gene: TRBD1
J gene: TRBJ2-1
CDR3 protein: CASSQFTGGHEQFF
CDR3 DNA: TGCGCCAGCAGCCAATTCACAGGGGGACATGAGCAGTTCTTC

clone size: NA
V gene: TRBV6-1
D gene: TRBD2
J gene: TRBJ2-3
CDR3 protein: CASRGLAGIADTQYF
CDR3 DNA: TGTGCCAGCAGGGGACTAGCGGGTATTGCAGATACGCAGTATTTT

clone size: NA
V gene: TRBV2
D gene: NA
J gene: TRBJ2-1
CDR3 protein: CASSLLRSYNEQFF
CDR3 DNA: TGTGCCAGCAGTCTTCTGAGATCCTACAATGAGCAGTTCTTC

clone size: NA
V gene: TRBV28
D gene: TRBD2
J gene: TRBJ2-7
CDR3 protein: CASRSQGSGLARGEQYF
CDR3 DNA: TGTGCCAGCAGATCCCAGGGATCGGGACTAGCGCGAGGGGAGCAGTACTTC

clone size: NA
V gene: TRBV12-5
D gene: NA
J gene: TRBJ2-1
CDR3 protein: CASGFFPDNEQFF
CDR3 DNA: TGTGCTAGTGGTTTTTTCCCGGACAATGAGCAGTTCTTC

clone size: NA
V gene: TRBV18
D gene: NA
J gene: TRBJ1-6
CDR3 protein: CASSQEGGPDSPLHF
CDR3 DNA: TGTGCCAGCTCACAGGAGGGGGGGCCTGATTCACCCCTCCACTTT

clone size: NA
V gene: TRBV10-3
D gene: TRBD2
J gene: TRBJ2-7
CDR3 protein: CAISETYLAGGVYEQYF
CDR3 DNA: TGTGCCATCAGTGAGACCTATCTAGCGGGGGGCGTCTACGAGCAGTACTTC

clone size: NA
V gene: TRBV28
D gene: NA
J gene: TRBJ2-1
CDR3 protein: CASSLYGNEQFF
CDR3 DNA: TGTGCCAGCAGTTTATACGGCAATGAGCAGTTCTTC

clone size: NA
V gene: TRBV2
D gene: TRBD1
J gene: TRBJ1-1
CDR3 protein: CASRDPGGQSNTEAFF
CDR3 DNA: TGTGCCAGCAGAGACCCTGGGGGACAGTCGAACACTGAAGCTTTCTTT

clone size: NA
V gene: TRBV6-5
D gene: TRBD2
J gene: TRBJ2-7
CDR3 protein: CASSSLTSFREQYF
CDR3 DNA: TGTGCCAGCAGTTCCCTGACTAGCTTTCGTGAGCAGTACTTC

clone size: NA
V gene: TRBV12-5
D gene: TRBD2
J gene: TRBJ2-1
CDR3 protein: CASGLVWSSGRGGNEQFF
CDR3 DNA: TGTGCTAGTGGTTTGGTATGGTCTAGCGGGAGGGGCGGAAATGAGCAGTTCTTC

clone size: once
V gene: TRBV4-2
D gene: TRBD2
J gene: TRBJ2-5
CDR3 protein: CASSQDPLAGAETQYF
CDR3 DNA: TGTGCCAGCAGCCAAGACCCTCTAGCGGGAGCTGAGACCCAGTACTTC

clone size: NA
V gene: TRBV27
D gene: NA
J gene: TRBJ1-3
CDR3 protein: CASSSDYSGNTIYF
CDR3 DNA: TGTGCCAGCAGTTCTGACTACTCTGGAAACACCATATATTTT

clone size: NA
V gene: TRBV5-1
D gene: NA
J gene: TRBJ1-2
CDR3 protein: CASSSTLDRHGYTF
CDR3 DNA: TGCGCCAGCAGCTCAACCCTGGACAGACATGGCTACACCTTC

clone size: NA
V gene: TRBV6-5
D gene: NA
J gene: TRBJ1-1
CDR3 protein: CASSYLAGNTEAFF
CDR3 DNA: TGTGCCAGCAGTTACTTAGCTGGGAACACTGAAGCTTTCTTT

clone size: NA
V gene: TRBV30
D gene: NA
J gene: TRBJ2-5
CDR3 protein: CAWAVPGGGKGGQETQYF
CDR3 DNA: TGTGCCTGGGCTGTTCCGGGGGGCGGGAAGGGAGGCCAAGAGACCCAGTACTTC

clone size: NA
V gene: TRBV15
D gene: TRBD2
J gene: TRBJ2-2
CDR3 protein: CATSRERGGRGGELFF
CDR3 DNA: TGTGCCACCAGCAGGGAGCGGGGGGGCAGGGGCGGGGAGCTGTTTTTT

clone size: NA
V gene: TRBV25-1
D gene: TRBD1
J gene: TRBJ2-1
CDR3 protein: CASGYMGQGIPNEQFF
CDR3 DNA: TGTGCCAGCGGCTATATGGGACAGGGGATTCCCAATGAGCAGTTCTTC

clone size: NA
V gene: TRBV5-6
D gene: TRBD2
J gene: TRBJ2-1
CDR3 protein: CASSLSSGANEQFF
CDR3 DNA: TGTGCCAGCAGCTTGTCTAGCGGGGCGAATGAGCAGTTCTTC

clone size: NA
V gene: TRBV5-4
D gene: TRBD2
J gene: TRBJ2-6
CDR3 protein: CASSLIGTSGRAGANVLTF
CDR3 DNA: TGTGCCAGCAGCTTGATTGGGACTAGCGGGAGGGCTGGGGCCAACGTCCTGACTTTC

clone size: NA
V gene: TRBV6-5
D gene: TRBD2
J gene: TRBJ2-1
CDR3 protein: CASSQRGGLNEQFF
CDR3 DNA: TGTGCCAGCAGCCAGCGGGGGGGACTAAATGAGCAGTTCTTC

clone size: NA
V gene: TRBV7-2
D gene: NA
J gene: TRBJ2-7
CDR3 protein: CASSLAAGSYEQYF
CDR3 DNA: TGTGCCAGCAGCTTAGCTGCAGGCTCCTACGAGCAGTACTTC

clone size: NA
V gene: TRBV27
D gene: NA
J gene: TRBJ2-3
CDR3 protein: CASSLSFGFTDTQYF
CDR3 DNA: TGTGCCAGCAGTTTATCTTTCGGGTTCACAGATACGCAGTATTTT

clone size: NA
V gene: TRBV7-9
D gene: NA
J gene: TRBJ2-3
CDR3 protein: CASSPGTSSSGDTQYF
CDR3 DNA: TGTGCCAGCAGCCCAGGGACTTCTTCAAGCGGGGATACGCAGTATTTT

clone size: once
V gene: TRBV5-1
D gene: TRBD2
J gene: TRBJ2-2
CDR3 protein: CASSLVTSGSGELFF
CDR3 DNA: TGCGCCAGCAGCTTGGTTACTAGCGGGAGCGGGGAGCTGTTTTTT

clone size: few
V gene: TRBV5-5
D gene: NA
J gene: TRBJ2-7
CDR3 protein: CASSLEGSEDEQYF
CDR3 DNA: TGTGCCAGCAGCTTGGAGGGGTCTGAGGACGAGCAGTACTTC

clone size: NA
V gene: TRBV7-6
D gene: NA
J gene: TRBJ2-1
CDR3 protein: CASSLMGLAGPYNEQFF
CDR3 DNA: TGTGCCAGCAGCTTAATGGGCCTGGCGGGCCCCTACAATGAGCAGTTCTTC

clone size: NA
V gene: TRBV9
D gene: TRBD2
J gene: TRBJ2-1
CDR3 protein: CASSVAPSGGAGYNEQFF
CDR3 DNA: TGTGCCAGCAGCGTAGCCCCTAGCGGGGGGGCCGGCTACAATGAGCAGTTCTTC

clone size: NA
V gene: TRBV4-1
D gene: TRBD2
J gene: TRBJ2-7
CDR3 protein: CASSQSLASGLVLEQYF
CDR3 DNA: TGCGCCAGCAGCCAGAGTCTAGCTAGCGGCCTTGTGCTCGAGCAGTACTTC

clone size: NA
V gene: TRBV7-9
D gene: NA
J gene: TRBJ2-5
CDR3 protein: CASSLEASLETQYF
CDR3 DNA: TGTGCCAGCAGCTTAGAGGCTAGCTTAGAGACCCAGTACTTC

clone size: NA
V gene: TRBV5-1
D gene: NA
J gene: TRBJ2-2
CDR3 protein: CASSFTGVRDTGELFF
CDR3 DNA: TGCGCCAGCAGCTTTACGGGAGTTCGCGACACCGGGGAGCTGTTTTTT

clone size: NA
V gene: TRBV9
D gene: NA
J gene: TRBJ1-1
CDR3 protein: CASSVAVAGGPKNTEAFF
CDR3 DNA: TGTGCCAGCAGCGTAGCCGTAGCGGGGGGACCGAAGAACACTGAAGCTTTCTTT

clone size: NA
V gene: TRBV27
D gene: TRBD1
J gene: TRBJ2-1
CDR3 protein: CASSLKAGTGGLGNEQFF
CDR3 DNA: TGTGCCAGCAGTTTAAAGGCTGGTACAGGGGGACTGGGCAATGAGCAGTTCTTC

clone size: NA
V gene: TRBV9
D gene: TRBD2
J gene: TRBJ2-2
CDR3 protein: CASSVLSGRAGGELFF
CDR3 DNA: TGTGCCAGCAGCGTGCTAAGCGGGAGGGCCGGCGGGGAGCTGTTTTTT

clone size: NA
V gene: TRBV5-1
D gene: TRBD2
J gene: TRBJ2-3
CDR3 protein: CASTPTGGRASDTQYF
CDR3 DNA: TGCGCCAGCACCCCGACGGGCGGGAGGGCCTCAGATACGCAGTATTTT

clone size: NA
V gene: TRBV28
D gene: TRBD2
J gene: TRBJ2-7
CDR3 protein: CASSSPPPLSYLTSGRDSYEQYF
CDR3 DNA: TGTGCCAGCAGTTCACCCCCACCACTATCCTACCTGACCAGCGGGAGGGACTCCTACGAGCAGTACTTC

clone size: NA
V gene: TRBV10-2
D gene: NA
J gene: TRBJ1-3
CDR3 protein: CASSEQGISGNTIYF
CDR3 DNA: TGCGCCAGCAGTGAACAGGGAATCTCTGGAAACACCATATATTTT

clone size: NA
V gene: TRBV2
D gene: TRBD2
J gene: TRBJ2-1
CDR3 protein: CASSRSGVLYNEQFF
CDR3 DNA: TGTGCCAGCAGTCGGAGCGGGGTACTTTACAATGAGCAGTTCTTC

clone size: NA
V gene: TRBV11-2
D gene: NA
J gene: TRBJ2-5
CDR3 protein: CASSLYGSPQETQYF
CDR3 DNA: TGTGCCAGCAGCTTATACGGGAGCCCACAAGAGACCCAGTACTTC

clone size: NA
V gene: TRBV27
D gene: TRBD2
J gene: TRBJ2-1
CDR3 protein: CASSPPLGEGPGDEQFF
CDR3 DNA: TGTGCCAGCAGTCCCCCTTTGGGGGAGGGCCCAGGTGATGAGCAGTTCTTC

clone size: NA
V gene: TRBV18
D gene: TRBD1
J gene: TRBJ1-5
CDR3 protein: CASSLGQSNQPQHF
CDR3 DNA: TGTGCCAGCTCACTGGGACAGAGCAATCAGCCCCAGCATTTT

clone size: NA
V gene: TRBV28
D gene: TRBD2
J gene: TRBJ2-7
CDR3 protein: CASKASLAGSYEQYF
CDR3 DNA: TGTGCCAGTAAAGCATCCCTAGCGGGATCCTACGAGCAGTACTTC